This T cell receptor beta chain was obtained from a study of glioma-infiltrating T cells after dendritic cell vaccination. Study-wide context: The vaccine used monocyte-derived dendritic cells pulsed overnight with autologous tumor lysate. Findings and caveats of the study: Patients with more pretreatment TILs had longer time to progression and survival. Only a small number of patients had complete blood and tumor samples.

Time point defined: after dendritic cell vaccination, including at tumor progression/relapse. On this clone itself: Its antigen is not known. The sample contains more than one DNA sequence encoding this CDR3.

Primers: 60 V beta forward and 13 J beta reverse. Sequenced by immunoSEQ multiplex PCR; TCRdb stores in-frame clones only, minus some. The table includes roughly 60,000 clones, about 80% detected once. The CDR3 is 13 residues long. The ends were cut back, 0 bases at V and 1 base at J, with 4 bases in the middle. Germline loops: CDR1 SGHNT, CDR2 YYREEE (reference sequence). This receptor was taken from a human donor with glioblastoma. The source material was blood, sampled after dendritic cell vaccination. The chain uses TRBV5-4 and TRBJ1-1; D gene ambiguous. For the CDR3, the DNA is TGTGCCAGCAGCTTGGACAGGAACACTGAAGCTTTCTTT. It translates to CASSLDRNTEAFF. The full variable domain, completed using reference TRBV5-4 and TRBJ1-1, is ETGVTQSPTHLIKTRGQQVTLRCSSQSGHNTVSWYQQALGQGPQFIFQYYREEENGRGNFPPRFSGLQFPNYSSELNVNALELDDSALYLCASSLDRNTEAFFGQGTRLTVV.